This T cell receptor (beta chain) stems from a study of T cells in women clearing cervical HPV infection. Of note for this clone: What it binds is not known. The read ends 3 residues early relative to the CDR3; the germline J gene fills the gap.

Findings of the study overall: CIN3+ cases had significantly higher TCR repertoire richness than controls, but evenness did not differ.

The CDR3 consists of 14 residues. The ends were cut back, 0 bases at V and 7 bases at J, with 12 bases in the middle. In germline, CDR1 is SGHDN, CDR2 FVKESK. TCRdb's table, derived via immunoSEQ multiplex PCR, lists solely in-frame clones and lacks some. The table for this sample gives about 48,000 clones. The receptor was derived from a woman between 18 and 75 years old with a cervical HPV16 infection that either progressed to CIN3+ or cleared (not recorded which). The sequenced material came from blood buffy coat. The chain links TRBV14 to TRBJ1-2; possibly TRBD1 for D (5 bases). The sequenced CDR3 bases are TGTGCCAGCAGCCAAGATCGGGGGGGACGTGGC. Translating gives CASSQDRGGRG. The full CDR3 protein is CASSQDRGGRGYTF.